The clone carrying this T cell receptor beta chain has more than one count but fewer than ten. Its antigen is undetermined. The CDR3 contains 20 residues. V lost 1 base to trimming and J lost 0 bases; unmatched junction nucleotides: 13. In germline, CDR1 is LNHNV, CDR2 YYDKDF (reference sequence). It was with 60 Vbeta and 13 Jbeta primers that the PCR ran. TCRdb's copy holds only in-frame clones and misses some; the assay was immunoSEQ multiplex PCR. The data show over 70,000 clones, roughly two thirds seen once. The data originate from a study of cytomegalovirus exposure and HLA in healthy donors. General study results and limits: It is likely that the observed cluster of highly shared sequence variants was a sequencing artifact.

The J gene is TRBJ2-3, the V gene TRBV15; 10 bases agree with TRBD2. The specimen was PBMCs. This receptor was identified in a man in his forties or fifties in good health and CMV-seropositive. This CDR3 is CATSRARGTSGVSSTDTQYF. CDR3 nucleotide sequence: TGTGCCACCAGCAGAGCAAGGGGCACTAGCGGGGTCTCTAGCACAGATACGCAGTATTTT.